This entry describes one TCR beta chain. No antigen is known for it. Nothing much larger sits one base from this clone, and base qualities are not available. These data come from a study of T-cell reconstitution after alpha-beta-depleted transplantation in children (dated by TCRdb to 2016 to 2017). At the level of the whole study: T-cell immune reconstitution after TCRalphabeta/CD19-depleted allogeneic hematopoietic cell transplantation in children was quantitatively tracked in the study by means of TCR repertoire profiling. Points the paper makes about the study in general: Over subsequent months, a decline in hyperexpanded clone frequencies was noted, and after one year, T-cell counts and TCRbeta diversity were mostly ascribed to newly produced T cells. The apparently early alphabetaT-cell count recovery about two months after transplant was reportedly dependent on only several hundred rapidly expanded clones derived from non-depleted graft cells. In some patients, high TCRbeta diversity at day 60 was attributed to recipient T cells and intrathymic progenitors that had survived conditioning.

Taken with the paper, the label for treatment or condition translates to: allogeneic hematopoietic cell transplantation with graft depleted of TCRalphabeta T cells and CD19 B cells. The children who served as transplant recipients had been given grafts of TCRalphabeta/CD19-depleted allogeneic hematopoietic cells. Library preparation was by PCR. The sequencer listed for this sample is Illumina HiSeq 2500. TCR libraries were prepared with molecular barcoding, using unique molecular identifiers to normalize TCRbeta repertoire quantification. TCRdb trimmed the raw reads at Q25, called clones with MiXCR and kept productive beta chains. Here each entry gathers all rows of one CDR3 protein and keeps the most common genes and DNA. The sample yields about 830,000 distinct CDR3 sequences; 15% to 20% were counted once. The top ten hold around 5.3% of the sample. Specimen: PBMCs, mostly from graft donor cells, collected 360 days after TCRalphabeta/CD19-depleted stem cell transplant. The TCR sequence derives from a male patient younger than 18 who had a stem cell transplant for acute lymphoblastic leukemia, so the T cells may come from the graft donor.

The CDR3 corresponds to CASSLAGQGPDYYEQYF. The DNA reads as follows: TGTGCCAGCAGTTTAGCTGGACAGGGCCCGGATTATTACGAGCAGTACTTC. The receptor chain draws on TRBV28 and TRBJ2-7; 8 bases in between match TRBD1. The CDR3 starts with the cysteine, ends with the phenylalanine, and has 17 residues. Only the CDR3 part of the read is kept: 51 bases, read in frame from the first base. The CDR1 and CDR2 encoded by the germline V gene are MDHEN and SYDVKM. The V end gives up 2 bases and the J end 4 bases, leaving 13 bases in the junction not matched to a gene.